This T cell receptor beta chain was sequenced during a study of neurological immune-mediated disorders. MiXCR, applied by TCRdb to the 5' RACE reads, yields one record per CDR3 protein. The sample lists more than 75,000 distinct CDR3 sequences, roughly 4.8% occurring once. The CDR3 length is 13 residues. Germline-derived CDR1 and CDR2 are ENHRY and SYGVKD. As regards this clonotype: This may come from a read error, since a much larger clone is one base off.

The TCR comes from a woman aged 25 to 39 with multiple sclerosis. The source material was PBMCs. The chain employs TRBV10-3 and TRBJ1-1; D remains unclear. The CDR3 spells CAISESMKTEAFF. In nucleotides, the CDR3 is TGTGCCATCAGTGAGAGTATGAAGACTGAAGCTTTCTTT.